Listed here are 17 T cell receptor beta chains from one sample, sequenced in a study of identical twins. MiXCR, applied by TCRdb to the 5' RACE reads, yields one record per CDR3 protein. The sample has about 460,000 distinct CDR3 sequences, approximately 15% seen once; the top ten hold about 0.54%. This sample was shared with a second study, whose subject was yellow fever vaccine responses in identical twins.

Input material: CD4+ T cells sorted from blood. These TCRs come from a woman aged 18-35 years in good health.

The V and J genes are TRBV6-5 and TRBJ2-7; no definite D call. The CDR3 consists of 12 residues. CDR1 and CDR2 (germline): MNHEY, SVGAGI. Trimming took 0 bases from V and 3 from J, leaving 3 bases between them. The CDR3 sequence is CASSYSRYEQYF. The CDR3 nucleotides are TGTGCCAGCAGTTACTCCCGCTACGAGCAGTACTTC.

V gene TRBV4-2 combines with J gene TRBJ2-1, with 9 bases identical to TRBD2. The CDR3 loop spans 18 amino acids. Trimming at V came to 0 bases and at J to 3 bases, leaving 9 bases not matched to a gene. In germline, CDR1 is LGHNA, CDR2 YNFKEQ. The CDR3, as DNA: TGTGCCAGCAGCCAAGATCCCGCCGGGACTAGCTTCTACAATGAGCAGTTCTTC. Its protein product is CASSQDPAGTSFYNEQFF.

The rearrangement joins TRBV14 to TRBJ2-6; TRBD2 is a possible D gene (6 bases). V was clipped by 7 bases and J by 4 bases, with 17 bases between them. Germline-derived CDR1 and CDR2 are SGHDN and FVKESK. The CDR3 loop spans 16 amino acids. In DNA form, the CDR3 reads TGTGCCAGCATCTCGGGGAGGCTCCGAGGGGCCAACGTCCTGACTTTC. Its protein is CASISGRLRGANVLTF.

This chain uses TRBV29-1 with TRBJ2-5; the D call may be TRBD1 or TRBD2 (5 bases each). The CDR3 is 13 residues long. Trimming took off 8 bases at V and 5 bases at J, with 18 bases between the two ends. Looked up from germline, CDR1 is SQVTM and CDR2 is ANQGSEA. CDR3 sequence: CSLLGSGAETQYF. The DNA for the CDR3 is TGCAGCTTATTGGGGAGTGGGGCGGAGACCCAGTACTTC.

This sequence joins TRBV24-1 and TRBJ2-7; TRBD2 aligns across 16 bases. The V segment lost 3 bases and the J segment 6 bases; nucleotides outside the gene matches: 7. Looked up from germline, CDR1 is KGHDR and CDR2 is SFDVKD. This CDR3 region has 17 residues. CDR3 DNA sequence: TGTGCCACCAGTGATCGGGGACTAGCGGGAGGGATAGCCGAGCAGTACTTC. Protein sequence: CATSDRGLAGGIAEQYF.

CDR3 nucleotide sequence: TGTGCCAGCAGCCAAGATGGGACAGTCTGTGAGACCCAGTACTTC. Translation: CASSQDGTVCETQYF. The V call is TRBV3-1, the J call TRBJ2-5; 7 nucleotides match TRBD1. The CDR3 contains 15 residues. Per germline, CDR1 LGHDT and CDR2 YNNKEL (reference sequence). The J segment lost 5 bases and the V segment lost 0 bases, leaving 6 bases of the junction unmatched.

This clonotype was seen a handful of times. The V call is TRBV6-6, the J call TRBJ2-7, with D maybe TRBD2 (5 bases). This CDR3 is built from 13 residues. Germline V lookup: CDR1 MNHNY, CDR2 SVGAGI (reference sequence). The V end was cut by 2 bases, the J end by 5 bases, with 10 bases between. Written as DNA, the CDR3 is TGTGCCAGCAGTTACCCCACCGGGGACGAGCAGTACTTC. Its protein is CASSYPTGDEQYF.

The V and J genes are TRBV29-1 and TRBJ2-5, with TRBD2 matching over 10 bases. J gave up 4 bases and V 4 bases, and 3 bases lay outside the gene matches. Germline V CDR1 and CDR2: SQVTM, ANQGSEA. This CDR3 has 13 residues. The CDR3 loop is CSVVRLAGETQYF. For the CDR3, the DNA is TGCAGCGTTGTTCGACTAGCGGGAGAGACCCAGTACTTC.

A remark on this clonotype: At one end, the junction sequence differs from germline, possibly due to a read error. V gene TRBV7-7 combines with J gene TRBJ2-5, with 9 bases aligning to TRBD1. CDR1 and CDR2 (germline): SSHAT, FNYEAQ (reference sequence). This CDR3 region has 16 residues. CDR3 nucleotides: TGTGCTAGCAGCTTCTCCGGGACAGGGAGGCAAGAGACCCAGTACTTC. This codes for CASSFSGTGRQETQYF.

V and J are TRBV12-3 or TRBV12-4 and TRBJ1-6, with D possibly TRBD1 on 5 matching bases. The CDR3 contains 13 residues. V dropped 6 bases and J dropped 9 bases, with 12 bases sitting between them. CDR3 sequence: CASSVAGFSPLHF. Written as DNA, the CDR3 is TGTGCCAGCAGCGTAGCAGGGTTTTCACCCCTCCACTTT.

This clonotype was seen a few times. The chain combines TRBV7-3 with TRBJ2-1; the D call may be TRBD1 or TRBD2 (5 bases each). The CDR3 covers 15 residues. Between the trimmed V and J ends, which lost 1 base and 8 bases, there was a span of 15 bases. Germline V CDR1 and CDR2: SGHTA, FQGTGA. CDR3 nucleotide sequence: TGTGCCAGCAGCTTAAAAGGGTTGGGGGATTATGAGCAGTTCTTC. Its translation: CASSLKGLGDYEQFF. Based on the CDR3 plus reference TRBV7-3 and TRBJ2-1, the full variable domain is GAGVSQTPSNKVTEKGKYVELRCDPISGHTALYWYRQSLGQGPEFLIYFQGTGAADDSGLPNDRFFAVRPEGSVSTLKIQRTERGDSAVYLCASSLKGLGDYEQFFGPGTRLTVL.

This clonotype was picked up many times. The chain carries TRBV5-1 and TRBJ2-1; tentatively, D is TRBD2 (6 bases). V lost 3 bases, J lost 9 bases, and 16 bases lay in between. The CDR3 covers 14 residues. The V gene's germline CDR1 is SGHRS and CDR2 YFSETQ. CDR3 region: CASSSYQQAGEQFF. The CDR3 nucleotides read TGCGCCAGCAGCTCATACCAACAAGCGGGTGAGCAGTTCTTC. Drawing the rest from reference TRBV5-1 and TRBJ2-1, the complete variable domain is KAGVTQTPRYLIKTRGQQVTLSCSPISGHRSVSWYQQTPGQGLQFLFEYFSETQRNKGNFPGRFSGRQFSNSRSEMNVSTLELGDSALYLCASSSYQQAGEQFFGPGTRLTVL.

Remarks on this clonotype: Mismatch with germline at one junction end may stem from a read error. V is TRBV24-1 and J is TRBJ2-1, with a tentative D call TRBD2 (7 bases). The CDR3 length is 21 residues. Germline V gives CDR1 KGHDR, CDR2 SFDVKD. The CDR3 coding sequence is TGTGCCACCAGTGATGCCGTTGCGGGGGCGCGGGGGCCGAGCTCCTACAATGAGCATTTCTTC. Translated, it gives CATSDAVAGARGPSSYNEHFF.

This clonotype was found a few times. This sequence joins TRBV20-1 and TRBJ2-1; D is unclear. The V and J ends lost 4 bases and 8 bases respectively, with 9 bases between them. This CDR3 spans 11 amino acids. Germline V gives CDR1 DFQATT, CDR2 SNEGSKA (reference sequence). CDR3 residues: CSATSLDEQFF. CDR3 nucleotides: TGCAGTGCTACTTCTCTCGATGAGCAGTTCTTC.

The chain recombines TRBV29-1 with TRBJ2-1; 8 nucleotides line up with TRBD2. V lost 6 bases, J lost 1 base, and 5 bases stayed unmatched. CDR1 is SQVTM and CDR2 is ANQGSEA in the germline V gene. The CDR3 totals 14 residues. In DNA form, the CDR3 reads TGCAGCGTAGAGCGGGAGAGGTCCTACAATGAGCAGTTCTTC. The encoded protein is CSVERERSYNEQFF.

The chain employs TRBV6-2 or TRBV6-3 and TRBJ2-7; no clear D gene. The germline V and J ends were trimmed by 9 bases and 2 bases, with 11 bases remaining between them. The CDR3 extends over 12 amino acids. From germline, CDR1 is MNHEY and CDR2 SVGEGT. CDR3 bases: TGTGCCAGTACTCAAAGACCCTACGAGCAGTACTTC. Its protein is CASTQRPYEQYF.

V is TRBV7-9 and J is TRBJ1-1, with D maybe TRBD1 (5 bases). The germline gives CDR1 SEHNR, CDR2 FQNEAQ (reference sequence). The CDR3 runs 15 residues. V dropped 1 base and J dropped 2 bases, with 11 bases sitting between them. CDR3 DNA sequence: TGTGCCAGCAGCTTAGACAGGCTAGTTAACACTGAAGCTTTCTTT. This gives the protein CASSLDRLVNTEAFF.